These 31 T cell receptor beta chains were sequenced from one sample in a study of beta chain features in type 1 diabetes. Reverse transcription of all isolated RNA meant that expressed TCRB transcripts were sequenced. The method was immunoSEQ multiplex PCR; TCRdb's version includes in-frame clones alone and lacks a portion of them. The sample lists 130,000 or so clones, 9.5% to 10% occurring once. The sample comprised central memory CD4+ T cells from blood. All receptors come from a woman aged 40-49 years in good health.

The chain couples TRBV5-1 to TRBJ2-5, with 9 nucleotides matching TRBD2. Trimming took 7 bases from V and 7 from J; bases not matched to a gene: 8. The CDR3 sequence is 13 residues long. The germline V gene encodes CDR1 SGHRS and CDR2 YFSETQ. CDR3 DNA: TGCGCCAGCTCTAGCGGGGAGTTGGGGACCCAGTACTTC. Translating gives CASSSGELGTQYF. The full variable domain, in which reference TRBV5-1 and TRBJ2-5 provide the parts outside the CDR3, is KAGVTQTPRYLIKTRGQQVTLSCSPISGHRSVSWYQQTPGQGLQFLFEYFSETQRNKGNFPGRFSGRQFSNSRSEMNVSTLELGDSALYLCASSSGELGTQYFGPGTRLLVL.

V is TRBV5-1 and J is TRBJ2-7; TRBD2 matches at 13 bases. V dropped 4 bases and J dropped 4; count of bases not matched to a gene: 5. CDR1 is SGHRS, CDR2 YFSETQ, per germline. The CDR3 consists of 15 residues. CDR3 in DNA: TGCGCCAGCAGCCCCCGACTAGCGGGGGGTTACGAGCAGTACTTC. Translation gives CASSPRLAGGYEQYF.

This clone appeared a few times. The chain employs TRBV5-6 and TRBJ2-7; D not certain. The V and J ends lost 4 bases and 6 bases respectively, with 14 bases between them. CDR3 length: 13 amino acids. Germline CDR1 and CDR2: SGHDT and YYEEEE. The CDR3 bases are TGTGCCAGCAGCCAACAGACCCAACGCGAGCAGTACTTC. This gives the protein CASSQQTQREQYF.

The table lists this clone with many counts. The V gene is TRBV7-8, the J gene TRBJ2-7; D may be TRBD1 (6 bases). The CDR3 runs 14 residues. The germline V gene has CDR1 SGHVS and CDR2 FQNEAQ. Trimming cost V 5 bases and J 4 bases, with 15 bases left between them. This chain's CDR3 is CASSQGQPRYEQYF. CDR3 nucleotides: TGTGCCAGCAGCCAAGGACAGCCAAGATACGAGCAGTACTTC.

The gene calls are TRBV7-6 and TRBJ1-1; TRBD1 agrees at 7 bases. The V gene end was trimmed by 3 bases and the J gene end by 4 bases; junction bases not matched to a gene: 8. The CDR3 spans 15 residues. Germline V gene sequence: CDR1 SGHVS, CDR2 FNYEAQ. The CDR3 protein is CASSLGTEGFTEAFF. As DNA, the CDR3 is TGTGCCAGCAGCTTGGGGACAGAGGGGTTCACTGAAGCTTTCTTT.

The CDR3 DNA reads as TGTGCCAGCTCACCATCGGCCTACGAGCAGTACTTC. Residues: CASSPSAYEQYF. The rearrangement uses TRBV18 and TRBJ2-7; D is undetermined. The CDR3 is made up of 12 amino acids. V was cut by 2 bases and J by 2 bases, with 4 bases left in between. Germline V gene lookup returns CDR1 KGHSH and CDR2 LQKENI.

This clone was seen a handful of times. The gene calls are TRBV4-3 and TRBJ1-2; D is ambiguous. Germline V lookup: CDR1 LGHNA, CDR2 YSLEER. Trimming took off 1 base at V and 8 bases at J, with 8 bases between the two ends. The CDR3 runs 12 residues. The CDR3 DNA reads as TGCGCCAGCAGCCAAGTAGGGAGAGGCTACACCTTC. Translating it yields CASSQVGRGYTF.

This clone was found a few times. This chain connects TRBV4-1 to TRBJ2-7; 8 bases are shared with TRBD1. Germline CDR1 is MGHRA and CDR2 is YSYEKL. The CDR3 consists of 18 residues. V shed 4 bases, J shed 0 bases, and the junction held 14 bases outside the gene matches. CDR3: CASSLGQGSGTSSYEQYF. CDR3 coding DNA: TGCGCCAGCAGCCTAGGACAGGGATCAGGCACGAGCTCCTACGAGCAGTACTTC.

The table lists this clone with many counts. The chain joins TRBV19 to TRBJ1-2; 9 nucleotides agree with TRBD1. Trimming removed 7 bases from V and 8 bases from J; junction bases left unmatched: 8. In germline, CDR1 is LNHDA, CDR2 SQIVND (reference sequence). This CDR3 has 13 amino acids. CDR3 sequence (DNA): TGTGCCAGTACCTCGGGACAGGGAAGAGGCTACACCTTC. As protein: CASTSGQGRGYTF.

This clone was seen more than once but under ten times. CDR3 protein: CASSYPGLSRTDTQYF. DNA for the CDR3: TGTGCCAGCAGCTACCCGGGACTAAGCCGTACAGATACGCAGTATTTT. The V and J genes are TRBV11-2 and TRBJ2-3; 7 positions agree with TRBD2. V was pared by 4 bases and J by 3 bases, with 10 bases of the junction left unmatched. This CDR3 has 16 residues. In germline, CDR1 is SGHAT, CDR2 FQNNGV.

The V call is TRBV7-9, the J call TRBJ2-1, with 15 bases fitting TRBD2. Germline lookup yields CDR1 SEHNR and CDR2 FQNEAQ (reference sequence). V shed 2 bases, J shed 10 bases, and the junction held 15 bases outside the gene matches. The CDR3 has 19 amino acids. The CDR3 sequence: CASSLKAGTSGGLAGEQFF. The CDR3 DNA sequence: TGTGCCAGCAGCTTAAAGGCCGGGACTAGCGGGGGGCTCGCTGGCGAGCAGTTCTTC.

In this sample, this clone turned up a few times. This sequence joins TRBV6-1 and TRBJ2-3; 8 bases fit TRBD2. CDR3 length: 14 residues. Germline CDR1 is MNHNS and CDR2 is SASEGT. V lost 7 bases and J lost 7; bases outside the gene matches: 10. The CDR3 is CASNQRGTSYTQYF. CDR3 sequence (DNA): TGTGCCAGCAACCAGCGGGGGACCTCTTATACGCAGTATTTT.

This clone has a handful of counts. The CDR3 sequence is CASGLGQTGSYEQYF. CDR3 bases: TGTGCTAGTGGTTTGGGTCAAACAGGGAGCTACGAGCAGTACTTC. The chain uses TRBV12-5 and TRBJ2-7; the D gene is possibly TRBD1 (6 bases). There are 15 residues in the CDR3. V lost 1 base and J 3 bases, leaving 13 bases between the germline ends. Germline assignment: CDR1 LGHNT and CDR2 FRNRAP.

This clone showed up just a few times. The chain links TRBV7-9 to TRBJ1-2; D gene uncertain. The V gene lost 3 bases and the J gene lost 4 bases, with 9 bases spanning the gap. CDR3 length: 13 amino acids. Germline V gives CDR1 SEHNR, CDR2 FQNEAQ (reference sequence). The CDR3 DNA reads TGTGCCAGCAGCTTTCAGGATTTCTATGGCTACACCTTC. It encodes CASSFQDFYGYTF.

This clone was recorded at least ten times. The V gene is TRBV4-2, the J gene TRBJ2-3; D gene uncertain. CDR1 LGHNA and CDR2 YNFKEQ come from the germline V gene. V dropped 0 bases and J dropped 1 base, with 11 bases sitting between them. This CDR3 spans 16 amino acids. The CDR3 loop reads CASSQEGLARTDTQYF. The CDR3 DNA reads TGTGCCAGCAGCCAAGAGGGTTTAGCCCGCACAGATACGCAGTATTTT.

This clone has a handful of counts. This chain links TRBV6-6 with TRBJ2-7; TRBD1 agrees at 12 bases. CDR1 MNHNY and CDR2 SVGAGI come from the germline V gene (reference sequence). This CDR3 is built from 15 residues. After removal of 6 bases from V and 6 bases from J, the junction contained 9 bases not matched to a gene. As DNA, the CDR3 is TGTGCCAGCAGCTCGCCGGGACAGGGGGCAGTCGAGCAGTACTTC. This gives the protein CASSSPGQGAVEQYF.

V is TRBV2 and J is TRBJ2-1, with unresolved D. This CDR3 contains 14 residues. V lost 3 bases and J lost 8, with 14 bases in between. The V gene's germline CDR1 is SNHLY and CDR2 FYNNEI. Written as DNA, the CDR3 is TGTGCCAGCAGTGAGCGCCAGCGAACCCATGAGCAGTTCTTC. Encoded protein: CASSERQRTHEQFF.

This clone was seen a handful of times. This chain connects TRBV18 to TRBJ1-1, with 12 bases fitting TRBD1. J gave up 6 bases and V 2 bases, and 7 bases lay outside the gene matches. This CDR3 region has 16 residues. Germline CDR1 KGHSH, CDR2 LQKENI. CDR3 DNA: TGTGCCAGCTCACCAGGGACAGGGGGCAACCAGCCTGAAGCTTTCTTT. This gives the protein CASSPGTGGNQPEAFF.

This chain uses TRBV5-1 with TRBJ1-5, with D unresolved. With 4 bases removed from V and 0 bases from J, the gap between germline ends came to 5 bases. The CDR3 runs to 13 residues. CDR1 is SGHRS and CDR2 is YFSETQ in the germline V gene. The DNA for the CDR3 is TGCGCCAGCAGCCAGAATAGCAATCAGCCCCAGCATTTT. It specifies CASSQNSNQPQHF.

The gene calls are TRBV5-1 and TRBJ1-5; 7 nucleotides line up with TRBD1. CDR1 SGHRS and CDR2 YFSETQ come from the germline V gene. V was pared by 9 bases and J by 5 bases, with 14 bases of the junction left unmatched. CDR3 length equals 15 residues. The chain's CDR3 is CATQSGRDSHQPQHF. CDR3 sequence (DNA): TGCGCCACCCAGTCCGGCCGGGACAGTCATCAGCCCCAGCATTTT.

The chain employs TRBV7-9 and TRBJ2-7, with D perhaps TRBD2 (5 bases). Germline V lookup: CDR1 SEHNR, CDR2 FQNEAQ (reference sequence). This CDR3 spans 14 amino acids. Trimming took off 1 base at V and 2 bases at J, with 9 bases between the two ends. The CDR3 DNA reads as TGTGCCAGCAGCTTAGTAGGAGGAACCTACGAGCAGTACTTC. This translates into CASSLVGGTYEQYF. Supplemented by reference TRBV7-9 and TRBJ2-7, the full variable domain reads DTGVSQNPRHKITKRGQNVTFRCDPISEHNRLYWYRQTLGQGPEFLTYFQNEAQLEKSRLLSDRFSAERPKGSFSTLEIQRTEQGDSAMYLCASSLVGGTYEQYFGPGTRLTVT.

This clone has just a few counts. The chain carries TRBV5-1 and TRBJ2-7, with 8 bases fitting TRBD2. Losses at the gene ends were 4 bases for V and 5 bases for J; bases not matched to a gene: 11. Germline-derived CDR1 and CDR2 are SGHRS and YFSETQ. This CDR3 spans 15 amino acids. For the CDR3, the DNA is TGCGCCAGCAGCCGCTATAGCGGGATAGGAGACGAGCAGTACTTC. Protein sequence: CASSRYSGIGDEQYF.

This clone was detected only a few times. The chain employs TRBV5-4 and TRBJ2-3; 8 nucleotides line up with TRBD2. The V segment lost 4 bases and the J segment 2 bases; nucleotides outside the gene matches: 3. CDR1 and CDR2 from the germline V gene are SGHNT and YYREEE (reference sequence). The CDR3 runs to 14 residues. The DNA of the CDR3 is TGTGCCAGCAGCACGGGGGGGCCCACAGATACGCAGTATTTT. Residues: CASSTGGPTDTQYF.

This clone was recorded a few times. The chain combines TRBV5-6 with TRBJ2-1, with D tentatively TRBD2 (6 bases). CDR3 length equals 16 residues. Trimming took 0 bases from V and 4 from J, leaving 14 bases between them. Germline-derived CDR1 and CDR2 are SGHDT and YYEEEE. The CDR3 DNA follows: TGTGCCAGCAGCTTGGCCGGGGGAACCAGGTACAATGAGCAGTTCTTC. It is translated as CASSLAGGTRYNEQFF.

The chain combines TRBV5-1 with TRBJ1-4; D unresolved. The length of the CDR3 is 15 residues. Germline assignment: CDR1 SGHRS and CDR2 YFSETQ. Trimming removed 4 bases from V and 8 bases from J, with 18 bases in between. The CDR3 is CASSAKQPGGEKLFF. The CDR3 coding sequence is TGCGCCAGCAGCGCTAAGCAGCCAGGTGGGGAAAAACTGTTTTTT.

This clone was counted between two and nine times. V usage is TRBV18 and J usage is TRBJ2-7; TRBD2 matches at 13 bases. Germline CDR1 is KGHSH and CDR2 is LQKENI. Germline trimming cut 6 bases from V and 5 bases from J; bases unmatched to any gene: 7. The CDR3 sequence is 15 residues long. The CDR3 coding sequence is TGTGCCAGCTCTCGTTTCGGGACTAGCGGGGACGAGCAGTACTTC. Amino acid sequence: CASSRFGTSGDEQYF. Looking up the rest from reference TRBV18 and TRBJ2-7 gives the full variable domain: NAGVMQNPRHLVRRRGQEARLRCSPMKGHSHVYWYRQLPEEGLKFMVYLQKENIIDESGMPKERFSAEFPKEGPSILRIQQVVRGDSAAYFCASSRFGTSGDEQYFGPGTRLTVT.

This clone has a handful of counts. The chain links TRBV6-5 to TRBJ1-1; no firm D call. Trimming pared 6 bases from V and 1 base from J, leaving 12 bases between. Germline loops: CDR1 MNHEY, CDR2 SVGAGI. The CDR3 contains 14 residues. The CDR3 DNA follows: TGTGCCAGCAGGCTGTCAGGTGCGAACACTGAAGCTTTCTTT. This codes for CASRLSGANTEAFF.

Remarks on this clone: Other DNA sequences in the sample encode the same CDR3. V and J are TRBV5-1 and TRBJ1-4; the match to TRBD1 covers 9 bases. The CDR3 contains 14 residues. J gave up 4 bases and V 5 bases, and 3 bases lay outside the gene matches. Germline V lookup: CDR1 SGHRS, CDR2 YFSETQ. The CDR3 loop reads CASSPGQGNEKLFF. The CDR3 DNA is TGCGCCAGCAGTCCGGGACAGGGTAATGAAAAACTGTTTTTT.

This clone appeared a few times. The genes are TRBV4-1 and TRBJ2-1; TRBD2 might be the D (6 bases). The germline CDR1 and CDR2 sequences are MGHRA and YSYEKL. This CDR3 region has 16 residues. The ends were cut back, 4 bases at V and 8 bases at J, with 21 bases in the middle. CDR3 loop: CASSPLASGISDEQFF. CDR3 nucleotide sequence: TGCGCCAGCAGCCCACTAGCCAGTGGAATCTCGGATGAGCAGTTCTTC.

This clone was counted at least ten times. Other DNA sequences in the same sample also yield this CDR3. The chain carries TRBV7-9 and TRBJ1-1; D is unclear. CDR1 and CDR2 (germline): SEHNR, FQNEAQ (reference sequence). The CDR3 totals 11 residues. V was shortened by 6 bases and J by 4 bases, with 6 bases between the two germline ends. CDR3 amino acids: CASSRGTEAFF. CDR3 nucleotide sequence: TGTGCCAGCAGTCGGGGCACTGAAGCTTTCTTT. The whole variable domain, remainder taken from reference TRBV7-9 and TRBJ1-1, is DTGVSQNPRHKITKRGQNVTFRCDPISEHNRLYWYRQTLGQGPEFLTYFQNEAQLEKSRLLSDRFSAERPKGSFSTLEIQRTEQGDSAMYLCASSRGTEAFFGQGTRLTVV.

The chain is built from TRBV11-1 and TRBJ1-2; TRBD1 matches 7 bases. The CDR3 runs 13 residues. V dropped 1 base and J dropped 8; count of bases not matched to a gene: 4. Germline V gives CDR1 SGHAT, CDR2 FQDESV (reference sequence). The CDR3 DNA reads as TGTGCCAGCAGCTTAGGACAGGGAGCCGGCTACACCTTC. Translation: CASSLGQGAGYTF.